This T cell receptor beta chain was sequenced for a study of cytomegalovirus exposure and HLA in healthy donors (dated by TCRdb to 2015 to 2018). With regard to the full study: According to an earlier analysis of around 600 of the donors, about 180 million T cells yielded 90 million to 140 million unique TCR beta sequences and approximately 300 Gb of sequence data. Donor age, sex, ethnicity and CMV serostatus were collected together with the repertoire data. A later analysis re-examined previously published TCR beta repertoires from just over 650 donors and added high-resolution HLA genotyping to investigate patterns of TCR occurrence. Both class I and class II loci were covered by HLA typing, at four-digit resolution. Among some 410 genotyped donors of the cohort, an average of about 240,000 unique TCR beta nucleotide sequences was sequenced per donor, of which about 19% were non-productive. Of the approximately 400 genotyped donors, 75% to 85% were placed in the genetic ancestry cluster associated with self-reported Caucasian donors. Besides the first cohort of about 730 subjects, a separate validation cohort made up of 120 different subjects was used. Rather than drawing on any new phenotypic data, the later analysis identified candidate immune exposures from TCR beta sequences and the way those sequences occurred across donors. The T cell repertoires of under 700 subjects were profiled by immunosequencing and related to cytomegalovirus serostatus. A later genetic analysis took genome-wide SNP genotypes for about three fifths of the 666 donors and used that subset as a discovery cohort. An earlier analysis of nearly 600 of the donors applied high-throughput TCR beta sequencing to assess whether each TCR beta V gene segment acted as functional or pseudogenic. High-throughput TCR immunosequencing, statistical association of individual TCRs with disease status, and machine learning were combined to predict cytomegalovirus infection status. The study was designed to test whether signatures of past pathogen exposure could be identified by cataloging public T cell receptors. A few DR-DQ haplotypes were treated as single units for association and clustering because of strong linkage in the cohort. The number of typed donors differed by locus: roughly 629-630 for A, B, C, DRB1 and DQB1; approximately 530 for DQA1; 606 for DPA1; and some 450 for DPB1. About 300 gigabases of sequencing data and tens of millions of unique TCR sequences were included in an early release covering about 620 HLA-typed donors. All discovery cohort repertoires had been generated using a single sequencing platform.

As to this clone: The specificity of this receptor is unknown.

Library creation used the immunoSEQ multiplex PCR assay. The multiplex PCR relied on a mix of 60 forward primers for TCR Vbeta segments and 13 reverse primers for TCR Jbeta segments. A multiplex PCR assay on genomic DNA amplified the CDR3 region of rearranged TCR beta genes. Amplified TCR beta libraries were sequenced as 87-base-pair reads on the Illumina HiSeq System. As for how the authors treated the data: A later analysis tallied roughly 80 million unique TCR beta chains across the 660 or so repertoires, and roughly 11 million of those chains were shared by two or more donors. To remove PCR and sequencing errors, raw reads were error-corrected and collapsed into unique sequences using a nearest-neighbor algorithm that merged closely related sequences. Alignment of CDR3 sequences to IMGT reference sequences was used to assign V, D and J gene segments. Each retained sequence needed at least a six-nucleotide match to both a V gene segment and a J gene segment. A rearrangement was called productive if the CDR3 had no stop codons and remained in frame with V and J, and every other rearrangement was called non-productive. Following IMGT convention, CDR3 was defined as the stretch from the second conserved V-encoded cysteine up to the conserved J-encoded phenylalanine. In an earlier analysis of more than 550 of the donors, sequences lacking an unambiguous match to a single V gene segment were excluded. An earlier analysis of under 750 of the donors called V segments functional above 56.7% productive rearrangements and segregating when the between-donor standard deviation exceeded 5%. To diagnose cytomegalovirus status from the catalog of TCR beta chain sequences, a statistical classification framework was built. V and J gene assignment, in a later analysis, came from comparing TCR nucleotide sequences with IMGT/GENE-DB human TR gene sequences. A later analysis assigned CDR3 sequences and most-parsimonious VDJ recombination scenarios with the TCRdist pipeline. In a later analysis, every TCR beta chain was defined by the combination of its CDR3 amino acid sequence and its V-gene family, and reads without a unique V-gene family were dropped. A later analysis removed 450 to 600 highly shared, low-generation-probability nucleotide sequences to deal with suspected cross-contamination and a sequencing artifact. In a later analysis, a clonal expansion index for each public chain was calculated from normalized within-repertoire ranks of inferred template counts. Generation probabilities in a later analysis came from a VDJ recombination model fitted to out-of-frame rearrangements, and those results were checked against IGoR. In a later analysis, TCR-TCR, TCR-HLA and TCR-CMV co-occurrence was scored with hypergeometric tests, and a repertoire-size bias correction was applied to TCR pairs. In a later analysis, false discovery rates were estimated by permuting HLA or CMV assignments 20 times. A later analysis grouped co-occurring TCRs with DBSCAN, adding TCRdist sequence similarity when clustering within HLA-allele-positive subsets. For co-occurrence clustering, repertoires with fewer than 30,000 or more than 120,000 public chains were excluded, along with roughly 5 repertoires with anomalous nucleotide sharing. The source is immuneACCESS, and TCRdb retained only in-frame sequences with V and J called. Part of the clones is not carried over; for the studies checked, unresolved V genes explain less than half of this, and the remainder is unexplained. V, J and clone size are those of that table, while D and trimming were read from the DNA. Per the sample table, the count is under 85,000 clones. More than 15% of the sample comes from the top ten.

Summary of the overall study and its limitations: In a later analysis, TCR association rates were found to vary across HLA loci, with the most associated TCRs seen for DRB1 alleles and the fewest for HLA-C alleles. In a later analysis, HLA-associated TCR beta chains were found to be more clonally expanded and to have lower generation probabilities than equally common non-associated chains. Only TCR beta chains were sequenced in this cohort, and the absence of alpha or paired-chain data limited detectable features. Immune exposure information for the cohort was limited to CMV serostatus. In a later analysis, most CMV-associated TCR beta chains were found to appear HLA-restricted, with HLA associations seemingly driven largely by CMV exposure. Correlated functional status among segregating V segments might be attributable to linkage disequilibrium, but an unknown experimental factor could not be ruled out. A further reported finding was that TCR beta sequences accurately predicted the HLA-A and HLA-B alleles for most subjects in the first cohort. A later analysis reported that several top co-occurrence clusters appeared linked to parvovirus B19, influenza, CMV and Epstein-Barr virus. The authors suggested that the approach could potentially be generalized to other disease states and immunological phenotypes. The presence/absence analyses assumed that sequencing depth was roughly uniform across donors, and that assumption may not be true. In an earlier analysis of roughly 500 of the donors, most TCR beta V segments appeared in productive rearrangements about 87% or about 30% of the time, broadly matching IMGT annotations. Three of the identified cytomegalovirus-associated TCR beta chains were confirmed in vitro to be specific for cytomegalovirus antigens. Across donors, most TCR sequences were observed very rarely, whereas some public TCRs were present in many individuals. Because some donors lacked HLA typing at each locus, the association tests relied only on the typed subset. Seventeen rarely observed V segments, including chromosome 9 orphons, were excluded from the earlier analysis of several hundred of the donors because counts were too low. The classifier was reported to diagnose cytomegalovirus status with high specificity and sensitivity in both the original and validation cohorts. The 87-base-pair reads could not distinguish some IMGT-functional V segments, including TRBV6-2 and TRBV6-3, so those segments were excluded. The study listed 150 to 200 TCR beta chains as associated with cytomegalovirus. A cluster of highly shared sequence variants was judged likely to represent a technical artifact of the sequencing pipeline. In a later genetic analysis, a missense DCLRE1C variant was associated with V-gene and J-gene trimming of TCR beta chains, and the association was replicated in an independent cohort. In a later analysis, 16,951 TCR beta sequences were associated with specific HLA alleles at a false discovery rate of 0.05. Assigning TCR associations to individual alleles was difficult when HLA alleles, especially DR and DQ, strongly co-occurred. According to a later genetic analysis, donors in an Asian-associated ancestry cluster had fewer N-insertions in productive TCRs than the roughly 700-donor mean.

From the germline V gene (reference sequence), CDR1 is LNHDA and CDR2 is SQIVND. The CDR3 spans 13 residues, from the cysteine through the phenylalanine. The kept DNA is CDR3 alone, 39 bases in frame from the first base. The trim is 4 bases for V and 1 base for J, with a gap of 7 bases between the germline ends. The cohort comprised several hundred healthy bone marrow donors. All cohort members were sampled while nominally healthy, although unrecorded immune exposures were likely present. The donor tested CMV seronegative, placing the donor among the 350 to 400 seronegative members of the cohort. Every donor gave a peripheral blood sample, and the peripheral blood mononuclear cells from that sample were used for TCR beta sequencing. Genomic DNA was extracted from the blood cell samples with the Qiagen DNeasy Blood Extraction Kit.

This clonotype was sampled from a boy between 10 and 17 years old in good health and CMV-seronegative. The material sequenced was PBMCs. The chain couples TRBV19 to TRBJ1-1; the D gene is not confidently resolved. The nucleotide sequence reads TGTGCCAGTAGTAACGGCGGGAACACTGAAGCTTTCTTT. Its product reads: CASSNGGNTEAFF.